Below are 11 T cell receptor beta chains sequenced from a single sample in a study of shared T cell receptors in the human thymus. Clones were sequenced by immunoSEQ multiplex PCR, and TCRdb holds only the in-frame ones, with some missing. The sample consists of 540,000 or so clones, about 84% of them appearing once. This same sample was also part of a study on human thymus T cells.

The specimen sequenced was thymocytes. Receptors were obtained from a boy less than two years old with a congenital heart defect.

This clone was observed a handful of times. V is TRBV30 and J is TRBJ2-7, with TRBD2 matching over 10 bases. The CDR3 totals 17 residues. CDR1 is GTSNPN and CDR2 is SVGIG in the germline V gene (reference sequence). V trimming: 0 bases; J trimming: 2 bases; junction bases outside the gene matches: 10. CDR3 in DNA: TGTGCCTGGAGTGTGGGGGGGCCTAGCGGGAGTCCCTACGAGCAGTACTTC. The encoded protein is CAWSVGGPSGSPYEQYF.

V is TRBV28 and J is TRBJ1-5; 9 positions match TRBD1. V dropped 7 bases and J dropped 5; count of bases not matched to a gene: 9. The germline CDR1 and CDR2 sequences are MDHEN and SYDVKM. This CDR3 comprises 15 residues. The CDR3 loop reads CASIPGGTGYQPQHF. The CDR3 bases are TGTGCCAGCATCCCGGGAGGGACAGGGTATCAGCCCCAGCATTTT.

This clone was observed a few times. The V and J genes are TRBV19 and TRBJ2-1, with TRBD2 identical over 12 bases. Germline CDR1 and CDR2: LNHDA and SQIVND (reference sequence). V was pared by 4 bases and J by 0 bases, with 10 bases of the junction left unmatched. The CDR3 is made up of 19 amino acids. The CDR3 region is CASSTGTSGPYSSYNEQFF. In nucleotides, the CDR3 is TGTGCCAGTAGTACCGGGACTAGCGGGCCTTACAGCTCCTACAATGAGCAGTTCTTC.

This chain uses TRBV5-6 with TRBJ2-1, with D perhaps TRBD1 (5 bases). The V end was cut by 7 bases, the J end by 0 bases, with 14 bases between. The V gene's germline CDR1 is SGHDT and CDR2 YYEEEE. CDR3 length equals 15 residues. CDR3 sequence: CASQGLIGSYNEQFF. In DNA, the CDR3 is TGTGCCAGCCAGGGCCTGATTGGCTCCTACAATGAGCAGTTCTTC.

This sequence joins TRBV6-5 and TRBJ2-7; possible D gene TRBD1, 6 bases. The CDR3 is made up of 13 amino acids. Per germline, CDR1 MNHEY and CDR2 SVGAGI. The V end was cut by 7 bases, the J end by 3 bases, with 13 bases between. The CDR3 region has the DNA TGTGCCAGCACTAGGAAGGGGGTCTACGAGCAGTACTTC. Its protein product is CASTRKGVYEQYF.

The V call is TRBV6-5, the J call TRBJ1-1; a possible D gene is TRBD1 (5 bases). The germline CDR1 and CDR2 sequences are MNHEY and SVGAGI. Trimming shortened V by 7 bases and J by 2 bases, and 11 bases separated the two germline ends. The CDR3 has 13 amino acids. The DNA for the CDR3 is TGTGCCAGCACCGCGACAGTTAACACTGAAGCTTTCTTT. Translating it yields CASTATVNTEAFF.

The chain employs TRBV21-1 and TRBJ2-7; the table names TRBD2, a call not compared with the DNA. TRBV21-1 constitutes a pseudogene. The CDR3 is 16 residues long. The CDR3 DNA is TGTGCCAGCAGCAATATAGCGGGAGAGCCCTCCTACGAGCAGTACTTC. Protein: CASSNIAGEPSYEQYF.

The chain uses TRBV7-9 and TRBJ2-7; maybe TRBD1 (6 bases). Trimming removed 5 bases from V and 2 bases from J, with 19 bases in between. The CDR3 extends over 16 amino acids. Germline V gives CDR1 SEHNR, CDR2 FQNEAQ (reference sequence). Here the CDR3 DNA reads TGTGCCAGCAGCCCACCTCCAGGGGTCCCAGCCTACGAGCAGTACTTC. As protein: CASSPPPGVPAYEQYF.

The gene calls are TRBV18 and TRBJ2-7; 9 nucleotides match TRBD1. CDR1 is KGHSH, CDR2 LQKENI, per germline. This CDR3 contains 15 residues. V was clipped by 4 bases and J by 4 bases; unmatched bases: 8. This CDR3 is CASSRPGQGSYEQYF. CDR3 sequence (DNA): TGTGCCAGCTCACGTCCGGGACAGGGTAGTTACGAGCAGTACTTC.

The chain recombines TRBV19 with TRBJ1-5; the match to TRBD1 covers 10 bases. Germline V CDR1 and CDR2: LNHDA, SQIVND (reference sequence). The trim removed 5 bases at V and 0 bases at J, leaving 16 bases unmatched. This CDR3 has 20 residues. DNA for the CDR3: TGTGCCAGTAGTCCCCGGGGCTGGACAGGGGGGAATTATAGCAATCAGCCCCAGCATTTT. It specifies CASSPRGWTGGNYSNQPQHF.

The rearrangement uses TRBV7-9 and TRBJ2-5; 10 bases line up with TRBD2. Per germline, CDR1 SEHNR and CDR2 FQNEAQ (reference sequence). This CDR3 has 17 residues. The V gene end was trimmed by 5 bases and the J gene end by 4 bases; junction bases not matched to a gene: 13. CDR3 in DNA: TGTGCCAGCAGCCCCCGGACTAGCGGAACTGGGGGAGAGACCCAGTACTTC. Its protein product is CASSPRTSGTGGETQYF.